These T cell receptor beta chains were read from a single sample in a study of T cell repertoires in cytomegalovirus infection. For these TCRs, the target antigens are not known. TCRdb fed the reads into MiXCR, producing one record per CDR3 protein. The profile shows 250,000 to 400,000 distinct CDR3 sequences, 20% to 30% of them singletons. Material: cultured PBMCs, obtained from culture after CMV antigen stimulation. The receptors come from a human donor in good health (CMV status not recorded). Some clones in this sample may be carry-over from other donors' samples. CDR3s include the opening cysteine and the closing phenylalanine or tryptophan. The order of the fields is J gene, V gene, CDR3 protein.

TRBJ2-2 | TRBV4-3 | CASSQDIGQGDLGELFF
TRBJ1-2 | TRBV19 | CASKPFSAATGFRGYTF
TRBJ2-1 | TRBV7-2 | CASSLELAGYNEQFF
TRBJ2-7 | TRBV27 | CASSTLNGYEQYF
TRBJ1-5 | TRBV6-2/TRBV6-3 | CASSYGQGKGQPQHF
TRBJ1-2 | TRBV29-1 | CSVEDELANYGYTF
TRBJ1-2 | TRBV7-2 | CASSGLGGKRGYTF
TRBJ2-1 | TRBV18 | CASSPFRQGAYNEQFF
TRBJ1-1 | TRBV7-2 | CASSLNGMTGGQNTEAFF
TRBJ2-7 | TRBV5-1 | CASSRSGTDYEQYF
TRBJ1-6 | TRBV7-9 | CASSFTTVNSPLHF
TRBJ1-4 | TRBV5-1 | CASSLVAGGEVNEKLFF
TRBJ1-5 | TRBV12-3/TRBV12-4 | CASSLEGDSNQPQHF
TRBJ2-5 | TRBV11-2 | CASSLTAGREETQYF
TRBJ2-3 | TRBV18 | CASSPRTGVADTQYF
TRBJ2-1 | TRBV2 | CATKIGLAAYNEQFF
TRBJ2-7 | TRBV11-2 | CASSLSHEAINYEQYF
TRBJ2-1 | TRBV5-4 | CASSSPTRGGSYNEQFF
TRBJ2-2 | TRBV5-4 | CASSPGTSGSTGELFF
TRBJ2-7 | TRBV4-3 | CASSQDPGDYYEQYF
TRBJ1-5 | TRBV5-6 | CASSWGTASNQPQHF
TRBJ2-3 | TRBV25-1 | CASSAFSGRDTDTQYF
TRBJ2-3 | TRBV28 | CASSLSGSGKVTQYF
TRBJ1-2 | TRBV11-3 | CASSSLTGANYGYTF
TRBJ2-1 | TRBV6-6 | CASSYVAGSSYNEQFF
TRBJ2-1 | TRBV7-9 | CASSLGTSANEQFF
TRBJ2-2 | TRBV15 | CATSTGTGGYWNTGELFF
TRBJ1-1 | TRBV6-2/TRBV6-3 | CASSYPTGGVSEAFF
TRBJ1-5 | TRBV7-9 | CASSLAGQGVRREDQPQHF
TRBJ2-4 | TRBV7-6 | CASSNQGEAKNIQYF
TRBJ2-7 | TRBV28 | CASSGAAGRISYGQYF
TRBJ2-5 | TRBV7-2 | CASSLPRGLETQYF
TRBJ2-6 | TRBV28 | CASSPHLRQSGANVLTF
TRBJ2-5 | TRBV7-2 | CASSLVVAGDETQYF
TRBJ2-3 | TRBV2 | CASSEVQSTDTQYF
TRBJ1-5 | TRBV7-8 | CASNPGGLTSNQPQHF
TRBJ2-1 | TRBV24-1 | CATSFGLNQGHEQFF
TRBJ1-5 | TRBV6-8 | CASSQGDGQPQHF
TRBJ2-5 | TRBV7-7 | CASSPGTIQETQYF
TRBJ2-5 | TRBV7-8 | CASSLATAGVSETQYF
TRBJ2-5 | TRBV4-2 | CASSRSGEAEETQYF
TRBJ2-2 | TRBV7-8 | CASSLGLAGRELFF